The present T cell receptor (beta chain) was sequenced within a study of Graves' ophthalmopathy and Graves' hyperthyroidism. Study-wide context: Peripheral blood sampling preceded any treatment and occurred at initial diagnosis.

For repertoire sequencing, the TCR beta CDR3 regions were amplified from RNA transcripts. Scientists carried out first-round RT-PCR using HTBI primers and then a second-round multiplex PCR. In TCRdb, the multiplex PCR reads were re-called with MiXCR into one record per CDR3 protein. The sample consists of 300,000 to 400,000 distinct CDR3 sequences, 17% of them appearing once. Excluded were patients with other autoimmune diseases, uncontrolled infections, pregnancy or lactation. The authors used Ficoll-Paque density gradient centrifugation to separate PBMCs. The input was more than 7.5 ml of fresh peripheral blood. Material for sequencing was peripheral blood. The TCR was taken from an adult man with Graves' ophthalmopathy.

CDR3 bases: TGTGCCAGCAGCGTTATAGGGGGTAGTGAAGAGACCCAGTACTTC. Amino acids: CASSVIGGSEETQYF. The V gene is TRBV11-2, the J gene TRBJ2-5; tentatively, D is TRBD1 (6 bases). The V gene lost 5 bases and the J gene lost 3 bases, with 16 bases spanning the gap. Germline V gene sequence: CDR1 SGHAT, CDR2 FQNNGV. This CDR3 comprises 15 residues.